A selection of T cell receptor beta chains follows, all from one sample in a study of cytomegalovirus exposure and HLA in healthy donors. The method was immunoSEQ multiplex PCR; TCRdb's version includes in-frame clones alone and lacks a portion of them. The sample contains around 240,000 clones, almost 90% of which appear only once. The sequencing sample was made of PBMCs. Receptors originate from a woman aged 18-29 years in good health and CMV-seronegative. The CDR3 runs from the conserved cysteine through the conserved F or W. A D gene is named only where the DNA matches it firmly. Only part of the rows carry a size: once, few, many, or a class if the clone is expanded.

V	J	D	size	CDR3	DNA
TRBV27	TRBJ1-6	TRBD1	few	CASSFTGESPLHF	TGTGCCAGCAGTTTCACAGGGGAATCACCCCTCCACTTT
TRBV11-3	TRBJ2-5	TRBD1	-	CASSTPGGTQETQYF	TGTGCCAGCAGCACGCCAGGGGGAACCCAAGAGACCCAGTACTTC
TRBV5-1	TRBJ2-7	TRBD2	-	CASTMASGGIYEQYF	TGCGCCAGCACCATGGCTAGCGGGGGGATCTACGAGCAGTACTTC
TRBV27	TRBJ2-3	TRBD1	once	CASSRGQGYSTDTQYF	TGTGCCAGCAGCCGAGGACAGGGATATAGCACAGATACGCAGTATTTT
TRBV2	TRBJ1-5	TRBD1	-	CASRGGEGATDWKVPDQPQHF	TGTGCCAGCAGAGGGGGTGAGGGGGCGACGGATTGGAAAGTCCCCGATCAGCCCCAGCATTTT
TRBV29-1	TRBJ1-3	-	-	CSVAGRNTIYF	TGCAGCGTTGCGGGAAGAAACACCATATATTTT
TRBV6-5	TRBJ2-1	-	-	CASRRGSFNEQFF	TGTGCCAGCAGACGTGGCTCCTTCAATGAGCAGTTCTTC
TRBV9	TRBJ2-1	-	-	CASSGRGPTYNEQFF	TGTGCCAGCAGCGGGAGGGGCCCAACCTACAATGAGCAGTTCTTC
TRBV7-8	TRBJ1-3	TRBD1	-	CASSPRPGTVRNTIYF	TGTGCCAGCAGCCCCCGTCCCGGGACAGTTAGAAACACCATATATTTT
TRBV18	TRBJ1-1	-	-	CASSPPRAEAFF	TGTGCCAGCTCACCACCGAGGGCTGAAGCTTTCTTT
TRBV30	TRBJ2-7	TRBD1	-	CAWSSRGTYEQYF	TGTGCCTGGAGTTCCAGGGGGACCTACGAGCAGTACTTC
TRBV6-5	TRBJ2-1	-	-	CASRVALGVDEQFF	TGTGCCAGCAGGGTCGCTCTAGGGGTAGATGAGCAGTTCTTC
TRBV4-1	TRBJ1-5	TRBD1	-	CASSLGQVPDQPQHF	TGCGCCAGCAGTCTCGGACAGGTACCGGATCAGCCCCAGCATTTT
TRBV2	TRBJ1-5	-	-	CASSTSQGNQPQHF	TGTGCCAGCAGTACCTCTCAGGGGAATCAGCCCCAGCATTTT
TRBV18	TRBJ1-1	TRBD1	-	CASSPFRGQGNTEAFF	TGTGCCAGCTCACCATTTCGTGGACAGGGTAACACTGAAGCTTTCTTT
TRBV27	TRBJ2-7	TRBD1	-	CASSLGRDRAWHEQYF	TGTGCCAGCAGTTTGGGTAGGGACAGAGCTTGGCACGAGCAGTACTTC
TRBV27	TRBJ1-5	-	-	CASSLSGAVNQPQHF	TGTGCCAGCAGTTTATCGGGGGCAGTTAATCAGCCCCAGCATTTT
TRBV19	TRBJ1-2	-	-	CASSPTQGSGENGYTF	TGTGCCAGTAGTCCAACACAGGGCTCTGGGGAGAATGGCTACACCTTC
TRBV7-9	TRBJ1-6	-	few	CASSPAGANSPLHF	TGTGCCAGCAGCCCCGCGGGGGCTAATTCACCCCTCCACTTT
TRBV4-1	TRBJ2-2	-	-	CASSPGTAGMYTGELFF	TGCGCCAGCAGCCCTGGAACCGCAGGGATGTACACCGGGGAGCTGTTTTTT
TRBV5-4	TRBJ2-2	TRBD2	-	CASSLAGGVAGELFF	TGTGCCAGCAGCTTAGCGGGGGGAGTTGCCGGGGAGCTGTTTTTT
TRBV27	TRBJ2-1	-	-	CASSLSGNNEQFF	TGTGCCAGCAGCCTATCGGGTAACAATGAGCAGTTCTTC
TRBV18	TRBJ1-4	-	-	CASSSQDLGTQVNEKLFF	TGTGCCAGCTCATCGCAGGATCTCGGGACTCAGGTTAATGAAAAACTGTTTTTT
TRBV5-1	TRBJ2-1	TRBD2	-	CASSQGLAAYEQFF	TGCGCCAGCAGCCAGGGACTAGCGGCTTATGAGCAGTTCTTC
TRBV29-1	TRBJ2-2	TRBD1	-	CSASPGQGFGELFF	TGCAGCGCTTCGCCGGGACAGGGATTCGGGGAGCTGTTTTTT
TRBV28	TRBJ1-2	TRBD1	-	CASSFPRQGLYGYTF	TGTGCCAGCAGTTTCCCCCGACAGGGACTCTATGGCTACACCTTC
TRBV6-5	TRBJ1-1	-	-	CASTMNTEAFF	TGTGCCAGCACCATGAACACTGAAGCTTTCTTT
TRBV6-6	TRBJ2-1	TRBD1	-	CASSQTGSYNEQFF	TGTGCCAGCAGCCAGACAGGGAGCTACAATGAGCAGTTCTTC
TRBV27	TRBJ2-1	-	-	CASSLNQGMDEQFF	TGTGCCAGCAGTTTAAATCAGGGAATGGATGAGCAGTTCTTC
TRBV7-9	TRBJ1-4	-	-	CASSPGGGELFF	TGTGCCAGCAGCCCGGGGGGGGGCGAACTGTTTTTT
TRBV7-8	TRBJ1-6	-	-	CASSLEGFGSYNSPLHF	TGTGCCAGCAGCTTGGAGGGATTCGGCTCCTATAATTCACCCCTCCACTTT
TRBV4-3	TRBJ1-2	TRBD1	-	CASSQDFGTGDGYTF	TGCGCCAGCAGCCAAGATTTTGGGACAGGGGATGGCTACACCTTC
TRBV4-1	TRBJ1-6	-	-	CASSQLQSSYNSPLHF	TGCGCCAGCAGCCAATTACAAAGCTCCTATAATTCACCCCTCCACTTT
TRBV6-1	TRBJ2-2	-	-	CASSSSPGELFF	TGTGCCAGCAGTTCTAGTCCCGGGGAGCTGTTTTTT
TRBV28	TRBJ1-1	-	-	CASSAGPPTFF	TGTGCCAGCAGTGCGGGGCCTCCAACTTTCTTT
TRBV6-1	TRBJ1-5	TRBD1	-	CASNPGQGNGQPQHF	TGTGCCAGCAATCCGGGACAGGGGAATGGTCAGCCCCAGCATTTT
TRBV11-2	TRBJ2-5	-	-	CASSSPGTQETQYF	TGTGCCAGCAGCTCTCCGGGGACACAAGAGACCCAGTACTTC
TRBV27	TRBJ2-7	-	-	CASSLWARPPSSYEQYF	TGTGCCAGCAGTTTATGGGCCAGGCCCCCTTCCTCCTACGAGCAGTACTTC
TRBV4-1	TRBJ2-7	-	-	CASSQDPSTSSYEQYF	TGCGCCAGCAGCCAAGATCCTTCCACGAGCTCCTACGAGCAGTACTTC
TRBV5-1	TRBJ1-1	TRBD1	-	CASSFEGQGNTEAFF	TGCGCCAGCAGCTTCGAGGGACAGGGGAACACTGAAGCTTTCTTT
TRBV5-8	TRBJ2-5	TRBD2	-	CASSLAGGGPPETQYF	TGTGCCAGCAGCTTGGCCGGGGGGGGCCCCCCAGAGACCCAGTACTTC
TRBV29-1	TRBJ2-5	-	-	CSVGLLQVPQETQYF	TGCAGCGTTGGCCTCCTCCAGGTGCCCCAAGAGACCCAGTACTTC
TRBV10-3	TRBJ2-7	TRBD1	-	CAITQGVMYEQYF	TGTGCCATCACCCAGGGGGTCATGTACGAGCAGTACTTC
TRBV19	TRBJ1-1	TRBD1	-	CASSNRGGDTEAFF	TGTGCCAGTAGTAACAGGGGTGGGGACACTGAAGCTTTCTTT
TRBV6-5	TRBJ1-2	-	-	CASSPGTGNYGYTF	TGTGCCAGCAGCCCCGGGACTGGGAACTATGGCTACACCTTC
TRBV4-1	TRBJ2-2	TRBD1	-	CASSHRPRDSPFTGELFF	TGCGCCAGCAGCCACCGCCCCCGGGACAGTCCGTTCACCGGGGAGCTGTTTTTT
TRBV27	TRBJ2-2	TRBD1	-	CASSPGQRIGELFF	TGTGCCAGCAGCCCGGGACAGAGGATCGGGGAGCTGTTTTTT
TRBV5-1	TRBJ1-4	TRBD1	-	CASSSLPLPGQGYEKLFF	TGCGCCAGCAGCTCCCTACCATTACCGGGACAGGGATACGAAAAACTGTTTTTT
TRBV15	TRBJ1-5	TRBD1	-	CATSGGQGYQPQHF	TGTGCCACCAGCGGGGGACAGGGGTATCAGCCCCAGCATTTT
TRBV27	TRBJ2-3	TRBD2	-	CASSFLAGVYTDTQYF	TGTGCCAGCAGTTTCCTAGCGGGGGTGTACACAGATACGCAGTATTTT
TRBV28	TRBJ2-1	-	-	CASQGIVGEQFF	TGTGCCTCTCAGGGGATCGTCGGGGAGCAGTTCTTC
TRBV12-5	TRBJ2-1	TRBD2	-	CASGPGLVHYNEQFF	TGTGCTAGTGGACCGGGACTAGTCCATTACAATGAGCAGTTCTTC
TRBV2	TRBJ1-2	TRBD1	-	CASSGSTGGYGYTF	TGTGCCAGCAGTGGATCCACAGGGGGCTATGGCTACACCTTC
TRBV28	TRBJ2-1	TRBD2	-	CASSFAGGPNNEQFF	TGTGCCAGCAGTTTCGCGGGGGGGCCAAACAATGAGCAGTTCTTC
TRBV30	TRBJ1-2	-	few	CAWSAGINYGYTF	TGTGCCTGGAGTGCCGGGATCAACTATGGCTACACCTTC
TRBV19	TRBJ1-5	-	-	CASLGQLNQPQHF	TGTGCCAGTTTAGGACAGCTCAATCAGCCCCAGCATTTT
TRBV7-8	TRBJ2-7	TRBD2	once	CASSQRTSGGHEQYF	TGTGCCAGCAGCCAACGGACTAGCGGGGGGCACGAGCAGTACTTC
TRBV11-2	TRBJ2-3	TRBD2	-	CASSRRGGRSGDTQYF	TGTGCCAGCAGCCGACGGGGGGGCCGGTCGGGAGATACGCAGTATTTT
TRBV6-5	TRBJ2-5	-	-	CASSYSYGGPGETQYF	TGTGCCAGCAGTTACTCGTACGGGGGTCCCGGGGAGACCCAGTACTTC
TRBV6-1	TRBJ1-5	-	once	CASSEANTGRPQHF	TGTGCCAGCAGTGAAGCGAATACAGGGCGGCCCCAGCATTTT